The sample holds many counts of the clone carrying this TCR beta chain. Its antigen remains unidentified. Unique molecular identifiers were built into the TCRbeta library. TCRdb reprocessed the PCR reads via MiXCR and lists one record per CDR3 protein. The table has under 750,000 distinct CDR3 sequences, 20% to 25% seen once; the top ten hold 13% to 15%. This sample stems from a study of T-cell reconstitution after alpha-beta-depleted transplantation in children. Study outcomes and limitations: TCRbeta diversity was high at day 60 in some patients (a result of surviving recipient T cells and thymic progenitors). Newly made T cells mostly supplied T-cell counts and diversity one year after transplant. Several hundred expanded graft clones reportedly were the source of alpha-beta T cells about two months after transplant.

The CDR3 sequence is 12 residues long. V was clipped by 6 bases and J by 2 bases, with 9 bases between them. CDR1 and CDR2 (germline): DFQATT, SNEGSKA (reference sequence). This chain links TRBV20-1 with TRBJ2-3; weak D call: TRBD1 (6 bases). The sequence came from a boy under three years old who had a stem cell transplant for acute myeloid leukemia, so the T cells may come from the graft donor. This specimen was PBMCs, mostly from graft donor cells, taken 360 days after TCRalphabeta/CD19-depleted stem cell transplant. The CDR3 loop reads CSAQGHTDTQYF. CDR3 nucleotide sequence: TGCAGTGCCCAGGGGCACACAGATACGCAGTATTTT.